The rows below give T cell receptor beta chains drawn from one sample of a study of T cells in localized non-small cell lung cancer. Generated by immunoSEQ multiplex PCR, the TCRdb table keeps only in-frame clones and is missing some. The repertoire has 1,400 to 1,500 clones, about a fifth of them found once; the top ten carry approximately 12%. The specimen comprised normal lung tissue next to the tumor, sampled before any cancer treatment. These receptors originate from a woman between 35 and 70 years old with stage I lung adenocarcinoma. The CDR3 runs from the conserved cysteine through the conserved F or W. A D gene is named only where the DNA matches it firmly. Size is stated for part of the rows, as once, few or many counts, or as a class when the clone is expanded.

V: TRBV6-7; D: .; size: few; J: TRBJ1-2; DNA: TGTGCCAGCACCCCCGGATATGGCTACACCTTC; CDR3: CASTPGYGYTF
V: TRBV5-1; D: .; size: .; J: TRBJ2-1; DNA: TGCGCCAGCAGCCTTAACAATCCTTCGGCTGTGGATGAGCAGTTCTTC; CDR3: CASSLNNPSAVDEQFF
V: TRBV19; D: .; size: .; J: TRBJ2-6; DNA: TGTGCCAGTAGAAGGGGGGCTGGGGCCAACGTCCTGACTTTC; CDR3: CASRRGAGANVLTF
V: TRBV19; D: .; size: few; J: TRBJ1-2; DNA: TGTGCCAGTAGCGGGACCGACAATAGGTACTATGGCTACACCTTC; CDR3: CASSGTDNRYYGYTF
V: TRBV9; D: .; size: .; J: TRBJ1-2; DNA: TGTGCCAGCAGCGTAGTTACTGCCCCGGGTAGTGATGGCTACACCTTC; CDR3: CASSVVTAPGSDGYTF
V: TRBV18; D: TRBD1; size: few; J: TRBJ2-7; DNA: TGTGCCAGCTCGCCCGGGACAGTAAGATCCTACGAGCAGTACTTC; CDR3: CASSPGTVRSYEQYF
V: TRBV5-1; D: .; size: .; J: TRBJ1-3; DNA: TGCGCCAGCAGTCGTTTAGGATTTGAAAACACCATATATTTT; CDR3: CASSRLGFENTIYF
V: TRBV6-8; D: .; size: few; J: TRBJ2-7; DNA: TGTGCCAGCATAGGACGCTCCTACGAGCAGTACTTC; CDR3: CASIGRSYEQYF
V: TRBV19; D: .; size: .; J: TRBJ2-7; DNA: TGTGCCAGTAGTATGAATCCACAATTTTACGAGCAGTACTTC; CDR3: CASSMNPQFYEQYF
V: TRBV5-1; D: .; size: .; J: TRBJ1-1; DNA: TGCGCCAGCAGCTTGGGGTACACGGGTACTGAAGCTTTCTTT; CDR3: CASSLGYTGTEAFF
V: TRBV6-8; D: .; size: .; J: TRBJ2-7; DNA: TGTGCCAGCAGTGAGCTCCAAACGGGGCAGTACTTC; CDR3: CASSELQTGQYF
V: TRBV28; D: .; size: few; J: TRBJ1-1; DNA: TGTGCCAGCAGGTGGACAAACACTGAAGCTTTCTTT; CDR3: CASRWTNTEAFF
V: TRBV11-3; D: TRBD1; size: few; J: TRBJ2-5; DNA: TGTGCCAGCAGCTCCGGGACAGGGGGCCTCCCACAAGAGACCCAGTACTTC; CDR3: CASSSGTGGLPQETQYF
V: TRBV11-3; D: .; size: few; J: TRBJ2-7; DNA: TGTGCCAGCAGCCTCCCTCCGAGCAGGGAAGAGCAGTACTTC; CDR3: CASSLPPSREEQYF
V: TRBV28; D: .; size: few; J: TRBJ1-2; DNA: TGTGCCAGCAGTTTGGGGACCTACCAGGGCTACACCTTC; CDR3: CASSLGTYQGYTF
V: TRBV14; D: TRBD2; size: .; J: TRBJ2-3; DNA: TGTGCCAGCAGCGAGCCACGACTAGCGGAGATAGATACGCAGTATTTT; CDR3: CASSEPRLAEIDTQYF
V: TRBV28; D: TRBD1; size: few; J: TRBJ2-7; DNA: TGTGCCAGCACGAGGGAAGGGACAGTATCCTACGAGCAGTACTTC; CDR3: CASTREGTVSYEQYF
V: TRBV19; D: .; size: few; J: TRBJ1-1; DNA: TGTGCCAGTAGTACGGGACCGAACACTGAAGCTTTCTTT; CDR3: CASSTGPNTEAFF
V: TRBV1; D: .; size: .; J: TRBJ2-1; DNA: TGCGCCAGCAGCCAAGAGAGAGACTCCTACAATGAGCAGTTCTTC; CDR3: CASSQERDSYNEQFF
V: TRBV7-2; D: .; size: few; J: TRBJ1-2; DNA: TGTGCCAGCAGCTCGACAGGATTGGGTGGCTACACCTTC; CDR3: CASSSTGLGGYTF
V: TRBV18; D: .; size: .; J: TRBJ1-2; DNA: TGTGCCAGCTCACCGAGGACGGCGAGTGGCTACACCTTC; CDR3: CASSPRTASGYTF
V: TRBV13; D: TRBD1; size: .; J: TRBJ2-7; DNA: TGTGCCAGCAGCTTAGGGGGGACAGGGGGCCACGAGCAGTACTTC; CDR3: CASSLGGTGGHEQYF
V: TRBV23-1; D: .; size: .; J: TRBJ2-5; DNA: TGCGCCAGCAGTCAGACCGCGCTCGTAGAGACCCAGTACTTC; CDR3: CASSQTALVETQYF
V: TRBV14; D: TRBD2; size: .; J: TRBJ2-3; DNA: TGTGCCAGCAGCCAAATGGGGAGGGCCAGCACAGATACGCAGTATTTT; CDR3: CASSQMGRASTDTQYF
V: TRBV11-3; D: TRBD1; size: few; J: TRBJ2-6; DNA: TGTGCCAGCAGCTCTAGCGGGACAGGGGGCTTTGGGGCCAACGTCCTGACTTTC; CDR3: CASSSSGTGGFGANVLTF